This T cell receptor (beta chain) came from a study of T cell responses to AZD1222 COVID-19 vaccine. Study observations and caveats: After two AZD1222 doses, spike-specific TCR breadth and depth rose versus day 0.

A remark on this clone: As yet, its antigen is unknown.

Repertoires were generated with immunoSEQ multiplex PCR, while TCRdb's copy carries only in-frame clones and drops some. The sample yields around 100,000 clones, 75% to 90% seen once. V shed 4 bases, J shed 8 bases, and the junction held 10 bases outside the gene matches. The germline gives CDR1 SGHRS, CDR2 YFSETQ. This CDR3 region has 15 residues. The source material was peripheral blood, sampled on day 0 of AZD1222 vaccination. The chain joins TRBV5-1 to TRBJ1-4; 8 bases fit TRBD1. The TCR comes from an adult in good health. The CDR3 loop reads CASSPKQGVNEKLFF. The CDR3 region has the DNA TGCGCCAGCAGCCCGAAACAGGGGGTAAACGAAAAACTGTTTTTT.